The source of this T cell receptor beta chain is a study of STAT5B mutations in CD4+ large granular lymphocyte leukemia. Across the whole study: Healthy donors showed HLA-associated enrichment of the CDR3 'QG' motif.

How the authors handled the data: A productive frequency of 2.59 x 10-5 was the lowest detectable. Method: immunoSEQ multiplex PCR; TCRdb's copy keeps in-frame clones and lacks some. The V and J calls and clone size come from that table; D and trimming were worked out from the DNA. The sample includes about 35,000 clones, around 80% seen only once; the top ten take approximately 2%. Germline V gene data show CDR1 as SGDLS and CDR2 as YYNGEE. The CDR3 extends over 16 amino acids. The germline V and J ends were trimmed by 0 bases and 2 bases, with 11 bases remaining between them. The sequence was obtained from a human donor in good health. Sample: CD4+ T cells from blood buffy coats. The V call is TRBV9, the J call TRBJ2-2; D might be TRBD2 (6 bases). The CDR3 coding sequence is TGTGCCAGCAGCGTAGTGGCAGCGGGTAACACCGGGGAGCTGTTTTTT. Its protein is CASSVVAAGNTGELFF.